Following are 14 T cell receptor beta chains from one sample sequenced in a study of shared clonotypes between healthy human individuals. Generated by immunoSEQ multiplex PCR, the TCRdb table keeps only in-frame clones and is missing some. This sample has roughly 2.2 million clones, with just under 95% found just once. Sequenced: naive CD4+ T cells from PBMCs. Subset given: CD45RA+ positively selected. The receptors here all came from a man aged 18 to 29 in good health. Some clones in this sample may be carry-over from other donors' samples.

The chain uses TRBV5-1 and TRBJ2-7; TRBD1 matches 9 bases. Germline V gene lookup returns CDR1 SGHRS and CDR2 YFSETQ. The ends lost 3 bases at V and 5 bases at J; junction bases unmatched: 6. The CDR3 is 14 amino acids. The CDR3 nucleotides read TGCGCCAGCAGCTCGGGACAGGGCGGAGACGAGCAGTACTTC. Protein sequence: CASSSGQGGDEQYF. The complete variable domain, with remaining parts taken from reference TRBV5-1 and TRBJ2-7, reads KAGVTQTPRYLIKTRGQQVTLSCSPISGHRSVSWYQQTPGQGLQFLFEYFSETQRNKGNFPGRFSGRQFSNSRSEMNVSTLELGDSALYLCASSSGQGGDEQYFGPGTRLTVT.

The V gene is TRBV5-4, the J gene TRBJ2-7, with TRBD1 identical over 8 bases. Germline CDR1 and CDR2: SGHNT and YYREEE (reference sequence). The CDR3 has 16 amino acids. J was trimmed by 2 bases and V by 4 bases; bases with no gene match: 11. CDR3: CASSPRPMDRAYEQYF. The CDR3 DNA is TGTGCCAGCAGCCCCCGGCCGATGGACAGGGCCTACGAGCAGTACTTC.

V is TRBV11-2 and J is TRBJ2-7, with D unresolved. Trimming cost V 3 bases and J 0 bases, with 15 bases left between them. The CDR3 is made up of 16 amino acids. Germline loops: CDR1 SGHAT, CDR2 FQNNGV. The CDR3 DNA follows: TGTGCCAGCAGCTTCCATTACGGCAGGAGCTCCTACGAGCAGTACTTC. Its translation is CASSFHYGRSSYEQYF.

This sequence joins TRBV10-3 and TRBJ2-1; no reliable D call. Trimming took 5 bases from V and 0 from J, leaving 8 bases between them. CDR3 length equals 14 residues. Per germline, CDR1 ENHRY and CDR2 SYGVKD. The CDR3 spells CAISTTSSYNEQFF. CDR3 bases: TGTGCCATCAGTACTACGAGCTCCTACAATGAGCAGTTCTTC.

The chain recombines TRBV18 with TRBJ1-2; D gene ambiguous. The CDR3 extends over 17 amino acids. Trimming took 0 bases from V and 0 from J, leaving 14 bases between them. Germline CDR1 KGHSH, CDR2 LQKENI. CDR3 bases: TGTGCCAGCTCACCACCGGGGTCCCACACTTCTAACTATGGCTACACCTTC. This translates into CASSPPGSHTSNYGYTF.

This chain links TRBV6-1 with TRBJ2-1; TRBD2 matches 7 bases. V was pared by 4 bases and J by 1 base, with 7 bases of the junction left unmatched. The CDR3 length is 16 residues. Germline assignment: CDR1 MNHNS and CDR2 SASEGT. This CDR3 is CASSGSAGESYNEQFF. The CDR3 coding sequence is TGTGCCAGCAGTGGGTCGGCGGGAGAGTCCTACAATGAGCAGTTCTTC.

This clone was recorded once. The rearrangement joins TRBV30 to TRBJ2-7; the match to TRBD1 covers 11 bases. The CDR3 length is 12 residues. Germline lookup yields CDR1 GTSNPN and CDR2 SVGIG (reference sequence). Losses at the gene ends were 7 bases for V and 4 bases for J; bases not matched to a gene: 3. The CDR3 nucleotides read TGTGCCTTCGGGACAGGGGGATACGAGCAGTACTTC. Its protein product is CAFGTGGYEQYF.

The CDR3 DNA reads as TGTGCCAGTAGTAGCCAGAACACCGGGGAGCTGTTTTTT. It translates to CASSSQNTGELFF. The rearrangement links TRBV19 to TRBJ2-2; no firm D call. V dropped 4 bases and J dropped 1 base, with 4 bases sitting between them. The CDR3 runs 13 residues. CDR1 and CDR2 (germline): LNHDA, SQIVND (reference sequence). The full variable domain, in which reference TRBV19 and TRBJ2-2 provide the parts outside the CDR3, is DGGITQSPKYLFRKEGQNVTLSCEQNLNHDAMYWYRQDPGQGLRLIYYSQIVNDFQKGDIAEGYSVSREKKESFPLTVTSAQKNPTAFYLCASSSQNTGELFFGEGSRLTVL.

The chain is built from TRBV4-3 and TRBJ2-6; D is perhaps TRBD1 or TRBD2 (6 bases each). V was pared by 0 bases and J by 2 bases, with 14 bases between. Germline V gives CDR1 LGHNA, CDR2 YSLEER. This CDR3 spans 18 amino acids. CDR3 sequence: CASSQDRGRGAGANVLTF. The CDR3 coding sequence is TGCGCCAGCAGCCAAGATCGAGGTAGGGGGGCTGGGGCCAACGTCCTGACTTTC.

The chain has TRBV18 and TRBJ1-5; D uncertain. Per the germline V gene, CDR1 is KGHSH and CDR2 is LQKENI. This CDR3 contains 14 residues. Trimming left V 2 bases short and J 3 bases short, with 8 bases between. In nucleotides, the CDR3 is TGTGCCAGCTCACCAACACAGTTCAATCAGCCCCAGCATTTT. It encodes CASSPTQFNQPQHF.

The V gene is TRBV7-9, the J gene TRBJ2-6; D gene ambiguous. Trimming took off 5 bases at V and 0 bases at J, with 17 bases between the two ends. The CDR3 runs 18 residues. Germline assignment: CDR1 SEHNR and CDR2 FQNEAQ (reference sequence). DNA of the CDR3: TGTGCCAGCAGCCATCGGACGGAATTAAACTCTGGGGCCAACGTCCTGACTTTC. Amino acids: CASSHRTELNSGANVLTF.

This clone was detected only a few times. CDR3 in DNA: TGTGCCATCAGGGGGACAGGGCGGGAGACCCAGTACTTC. It specifies CAIRGTGRETQYF. The V and J genes are TRBV10-3 and TRBJ2-5; TRBD1 matches at 9 bases. The J segment lost 5 bases and the V segment lost 6 bases, leaving 4 bases of the junction unmatched. Germline CDR1 reads ENHRY; CDR2 reads SYGVKD. The CDR3 contains 13 residues.

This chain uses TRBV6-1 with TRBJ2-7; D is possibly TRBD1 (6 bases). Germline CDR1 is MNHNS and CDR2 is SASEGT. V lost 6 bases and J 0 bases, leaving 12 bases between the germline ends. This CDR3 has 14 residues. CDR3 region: CASRNRADSYEQYF. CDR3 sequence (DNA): TGTGCCAGCAGGAACAGGGCGGACTCCTACGAGCAGTACTTC.

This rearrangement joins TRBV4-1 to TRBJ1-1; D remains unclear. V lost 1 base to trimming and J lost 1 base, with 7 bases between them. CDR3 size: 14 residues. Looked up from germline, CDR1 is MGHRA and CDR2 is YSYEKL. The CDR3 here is CASSQGRSNTEAFF. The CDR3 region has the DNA TGCGCCAGCAGCCAAGGCAGGTCGAACACTGAAGCTTTCTTT.